Shown below are 17 T cell receptor beta chains from a single sample sequenced in a study of cytomegalovirus exposure and HLA in healthy donors. In the PCR, 60 Vbeta and 13 Jbeta primers were used. Profiled with immunoSEQ multiplex PCR; TCRdb holds only in-frame clones, not every one. The sample yields about 180,000 clones, roughly four fifths seen once. The sequencing sample was made of PBMCs. All receptors derive from a female donor in good health and CMV-seronegative.

J is TRBJ2-7 and V is TRBV5-5; D not certain. Germline-derived CDR1 and CDR2 are SGHKS and YYEKEE (reference sequence). Trimming shortened V by 9 bases and J by 0 bases, and 16 bases separated the two germline ends. CDR3 length: 14 residues. CDR3 residues: CATLRSLGSYEQYF. The CDR3, as DNA: TGTGCCACCCTCCGGAGTCTTGGCTCCTACGAGCAGTACTTC.

This clone was counted between two and nine times. The chain employs TRBV9 and TRBJ2-6; D perhaps matches TRBD1 (5 bases). The CDR3 consists of 17 residues. The V end was cut by 4 bases, the J end by 2 bases, with 16 bases between. The germline V gene has CDR1 SGDLS and CDR2 YYNGEE. The CDR3, as DNA: TGTGCCAGCAGCCCTGGCCAGGGAAGAGCTGGGGCCAACGTCCTGACTTTC. This codes for CASSPGQGRAGANVLTF. Combining the CDR3 with reference TRBV9 and TRBJ2-6 gives the whole variable domain DSGVTQTPKHLITATGQRVTLRCSPRSGDLSVYWYQQSLDQGLQFLIQYYNGEERAKGNILERFSAQQFPDLHSELNLSSLELGDSALYFCASSPGQGRAGANVLTFGAGSRLTVL.

The chain uses TRBV11-2 and TRBJ2-7; 9 bases agree with TRBD1. The CDR3 consists of 14 residues. The ends lost 4 bases at V and 5 bases at J; junction bases unmatched: 6. Germline V CDR1 and CDR2: SGHAT, FQNNGV. The chain's CDR3 is CASSSGTGRHEQYF. In DNA, the CDR3 is TGTGCCAGCAGCTCCGGGACAGGGCGCCACGAGCAGTACTTC.

This clone was recorded only once. The chain joins TRBV6-4 to TRBJ2-1; 10 bases line up with TRBD2. Trimming at V came to 9 bases and at J to 9 bases, leaving 11 bases not matched to a gene. CDR3 size: 14 residues. Germline CDR1 and CDR2: MRHNA and SNTAGT. This chain's CDR3 is CASSKRGGVGEQFF. CDR3 DNA sequence: TGTGCCAGTTCTAAGCGGGGGGGAGTAGGTGAGCAGTTCTTC.

The chain has TRBV30 and TRBJ1-5, with a weak D call TRBD1 (5 bases). CDR1 and CDR2 from the germline V gene are GTSNPN and SVGIG (reference sequence). The CDR3 is 13 amino acids. The V end was cut by 7 bases, the J end by 6 bases, with 16 bases between. The CDR3 is CAYDRQGAQPQHF. The CDR3 region has the DNA TGTGCCTACGACCGGCAGGGTGCTCAGCCCCAGCATTTT.

Written as DNA, the CDR3 is TGTGCCAGCAGCTTAAACGGACAGGGGTATGAAAAACTGTTTTTT. It encodes CASSLNGQGYEKLFF. The V gene is TRBV7-3, the J gene TRBJ1-4; 9 bases map to TRBD1. V was pared by 1 base and J by 6 bases, with 3 bases of the junction left unmatched. This CDR3 has 15 amino acids. Germline CDR1 and CDR2: SGHTA and FQGTGA. The whole variable domain, filled in from reference TRBV7-3 and TRBJ1-4, reads GAGVSQTPSNKVTEKGKYVELRCDPISGHTALYWYRQSLGQGPEFLIYFQGTGAADDSGLPNDRFFAVRPEGSVSTLKIQRTERGDSAVYLCASSLNGQGYEKLFFGSGTQLSVL.

The CDR3 region has the DNA TGTGCCAGCAGTGAGTCGACATCCTCACCCCTCCACTTT. It translates to CASSESTSSPLHF. The rearrangement links TRBV6-4 to TRBJ1-6; D is unclear. The CDR3 spans 13 residues. V shed 3 bases and J shed 10 bases, with 10 bases lying between them. Germline V gives CDR1 MRHNA, CDR2 SNTAGT.

The rearrangement links TRBV4-3 to TRBJ2-2; the D gene is possibly TRBD1 (6 bases). This CDR3 is built from 16 residues. V was cut by 2 bases and J by 1 base, with 11 bases left in between. The germline V gene encodes CDR1 LGHNA and CDR2 YSLEER. The CDR3 DNA reads as TGCGCCAGCAGCCAAAACCCGGGACAGAACACCGGGGAGCTGTTTTTT. This sequence encodes CASSQNPGQNTGELFF.

This clone showed up just a few times. This sequence joins TRBV18 and TRBJ2-3; TRBD2 might be the D (5 bases). Germline-derived CDR1 and CDR2 are KGHSH and LQKENI. This CDR3 is built from 13 residues. V was cut by 2 bases and J by 4 bases, with 7 bases left in between. The CDR3 reads CASSPAGADTQYF. DNA for the CDR3: TGTGCCAGCTCACCAGCGGGCGCAGATACGCAGTATTTT.

The chain uses TRBV15 and TRBJ2-1; TRBD2 matches 8 bases. Germline-derived CDR1 and CDR2 are LNHNV and YYDKDF (reference sequence). CDR3 length: 13 residues. The ends lost 6 bases at V and 10 bases at J; junction bases unmatched: 8. The CDR3 nucleotides read TGTGCCACCAGGGCTAGCGGGTTGGGGGAGCAGTTCTTC. Amino acid sequence: CATRASGLGEQFF.

This clone has only a few counts. The V gene is TRBV30, the J gene TRBJ2-1; the match to TRBD2 covers 11 bases. The CDR3 has 14 residues. V shed 4 bases and J 6 bases; nucleotides not matched to a gene: 5. Per the germline V gene, CDR1 is GTSNPN and CDR2 is SVGIG (reference sequence). CDR3 amino acids: CAWKGLAERNEQFF. As DNA, the CDR3 is TGTGCCTGGAAGGGACTAGCGGAGCGCAATGAGCAGTTCTTC.

This sequence joins TRBV9 and TRBJ2-5, with D hard to call. CDR3 size: 11 residues. CDR1 is SGDLS, CDR2 YYNGEE, per germline. The V and J ends lost 0 bases and 7 bases respectively, with 4 bases between them. CDR3 bases: TGTGCCAGCAGCGTAGACGGGACCCAGTACTTC. This encodes CASSVDGTQYF.

The chain recombines TRBV7-8 with TRBJ2-5; 14 bases match TRBD2. Germline V gene sequence: CDR1 SGHVS, CDR2 FQNEAQ. This CDR3 contains 16 residues. V shed 4 bases and J 7 bases; nucleotides not matched to a gene: 8. The CDR3 here is CASSSRLAGGPGTQYF. In nucleotides, the CDR3 is TGTGCCAGCAGCTCCCGACTAGCGGGAGGGCCTGGGACCCAGTACTTC.

This sequence joins TRBV6-6 and TRBJ1-2; 7 nucleotides agree with TRBD1. The germline V gene has CDR1 MNHNY and CDR2 SVGAGI (reference sequence). The V and J ends lost 6 bases and 5 bases, in that order; junction bases with no gene match: 12. The CDR3 covers 15 residues. The CDR3 DNA reads as TGTGCCAGCAGCCCACCGATCGACAGGGCGTATGGCTACACCTTC. Encoded protein: CASSPPIDRAYGYTF.

This clone was counted a few times. The rearrangement joins TRBV27 to TRBJ2-7, with a tentative D call TRBD2 (8 bases). The V and J ends lost 6 bases and 5 bases respectively, with 17 bases between them. From germline, CDR1 is MNHEY and CDR2 SMNVEV (reference sequence). This CDR3 is built from 14 residues. The CDR3 sequence is CASSREGQRNEQYF. CDR3 coding DNA: TGTGCCAGCAGCCGGGAGGGACAGAGGAACGAGCAGTACTTC.

This chain connects TRBV7-2 to TRBJ2-2; 11 bases map to TRBD2. Germline V gene lookup returns CDR1 SGHTA and CDR2 FQGNSA. The CDR3 is 16 amino acids. With V trimmed by 5 bases and J by 2 bases, 4 bases remained unmatched. Here the CDR3 reads CASSRTSGGNTGELFF. CDR3 sequence (DNA): TGTGCCAGCAGCCGTACTAGCGGGGGCAACACCGGGGAGCTGTTTTTT.

This sequence joins TRBV9 and TRBJ2-1, with TRBD2 identical over 8 bases. Germline lookup yields CDR1 SGDLS and CDR2 YYNGEE. This CDR3 has 15 amino acids. V trimming: 2 bases; J trimming: 0 bases; junction bases outside the gene matches: 1. The CDR3 is CASSVSGDSYNEQFF. DNA for the CDR3: TGTGCCAGCAGCGTTAGCGGGGACTCCTACAATGAGCAGTTCTTC.